Below, one TCR beta chain is given with its context. Libraries were prepared by immunoSEQ multiplex PCR; TCRdb keeps only in-frame clonotypes and omits some of them. The sample has about 210,000 clones; around 84% are singletons. The data were obtained in a study of blood T cell repertoires in COVID-19. What was sequenced was peripheral blood. The clonotype comes from a woman aged 80 or over with COVID-19, enrolled during active disease.

CDR3 DNA: TGTGCCTGGAGTCCCCGAGGACTAGCGGGCCGTGAGCAGTACTTC. Translating it yields CAWSPRGLAGREQYF. The chain links TRBV30 to TRBJ2-7; 11 bases are shared with TRBD2. J lost 7 bases, V lost 2 bases, and 10 bases had no gene match. There are 15 residues in the CDR3. Germline V gene lookup returns CDR1 GTSNPN and CDR2 SVGIG (reference sequence).